These 14 T cell receptor beta chains came from one sample sequenced in a study of OX40 agonist ivuxolimab in advanced cancers. The repertoire was sequenced with immunoSEQ multiplex PCR; TCRdb's copy has only in-frame clones and lacks some. This sample yields 57,000 or so clones, of which about 89% are seen a single time; 11% to 15% belongs to the top ten. The source material was CD4+ or CD8+ T cells sorted from blood, sampled in a trial of the OX40 agonist ivuxolimab. The source of these receptors is an adult with an advanced solid tumor such as melanoma, head and neck, liver or kidney cancer.

The V gene is TRBV5-6, the J gene TRBJ1-2; possibly TRBD1 for D (6 bases). CDR3 size: 11 residues. CDR1 and CDR2 from the germline V gene are SGHDT and YYEEEE. The ends were cut back, 2 bases at V and 8 bases at J, with 7 bases in the middle. CDR3 protein: CASSFQGGYTF. The DNA of the CDR3 is TGTGCCAGCAGCTTCCAGGGGGGCTACACCTTC.

V usage is TRBV7-6 and J usage is TRBJ1-3, with a weak D call TRBD1 (5 bases). The CDR3 is 15 residues long. The germline CDR1 and CDR2 sequences are SGHVS and FNYEAQ. Trimming took 7 bases from V and 2 from J, leaving 15 bases between them. CDR3 sequence: CASNQGPTTGNTIYF. CDR3 DNA: TGTGCCAGCAACCAGGGACCGACAACTGGAAACACCATATATTTT.

The V call is TRBV6-5, the J call TRBJ1-2; D remains unclear. V was pared by 10 bases and J by 5 bases, with 11 bases between. The CDR3 extends over 11 amino acids. Germline-derived CDR1 and CDR2 are MNHEY and SVGAGI. CDR3 loop: CATQERYGYTF. DNA of the CDR3: TGTGCCACCCAGGAGCGTTATGGCTACACCTTC.

The chain has TRBV11-2 and TRBJ2-7; 7 bases agree with TRBD2. V shed 1 base, J shed 0 bases, and the junction held 3 bases outside the gene matches. The germline gives CDR1 SGHAT, CDR2 FQNNGV. The CDR3 consists of 15 residues. The CDR3 coding sequence is TGTGCCAGCAGCTTAGTACGCGGGAGCTCCTACGAGCAGTACTTC. Its protein product is CASSLVRGSSYEQYF.

Turning to this clone: An end of the junction does not agree with germline; a read error may underlie this. This chain links TRBV7-7 with TRBJ2-5; 11 nucleotides line up with TRBD1. The CDR3 spans 15 residues. The germline V gene encodes CDR1 SSHAT and CDR2 FNYEAQ (reference sequence). CDR3 loop: CASSLGTGGQETQYF. The CDR3 DNA is TGTGCTAGCAGCTTGGGGACAGGGGGCCAAGAGACCCAGTACTTC.

The genes are TRBV7-9 and TRBJ2-3, with 9 bases aligning to TRBD1. The CDR3 extends over 16 amino acids. The trim removed 1 base at V and 3 bases at J, leaving 5 bases unmatched. CDR1 and CDR2 (germline): SEHNR, FQNEAQ (reference sequence). This CDR3 is CASSLDPGQGTDTQYF. CDR3 sequence (DNA): TGTGCCAGCAGCTTAGACCCGGGACAGGGAACAGATACGCAGTATTTT. The entire variable domain, with the rest obtained from reference TRBV7-9 and TRBJ2-3, is as follows: DTGVSQNPRHKITKRGQNVTFRCDPISEHNRLYWYRQTLGQGPEFLTYFQNEAQLEKSRLLSDRFSAERPKGSFSTLEIQRTEQGDSAMYLCASSLDPGQGTDTQYFGPGTRLTVL.

The gene calls are TRBV2 and TRBJ2-5; TRBD2 matches at 8 bases. Germline CDR1 and CDR2: SNHLY and FYNNEI. V shed 4 bases, J shed 2 bases, and the junction held 6 bases outside the gene matches. The CDR3 consists of 15 residues. The DNA for the CDR3 is TGTGCCAGCAGTGGGATAGCGGGGACGCAAGAGACCCAGTACTTC. It yields the protein CASSGIAGTQETQYF.

This chain connects TRBV6-5 to TRBJ2-7; 11 nucleotides match TRBD2. CDR1 is MNHEY and CDR2 is SVGAGI in the germline V gene. CDR3 length: 14 residues. Unmatched junction bases numbered 5, after V lost 7 bases and J lost 3 bases. The CDR3 region is CASTRTSGHYEQYF. CDR3 nucleotide sequence: TGTGCCAGCACCCGGACTAGCGGGCACTACGAGCAGTACTTC.

The chain carries TRBV9 and TRBJ2-1, with 9 bases aligning to TRBD2. With 4 bases clipped from V and 5 bases from J, the junction kept 1 base outside the gene matches. The CDR3 consists of 13 residues. CDR1 SGDLS and CDR2 YYNGEE come from the germline V gene. The CDR3 DNA reads TGTGCCAGCAGCAAGCGGGGGGACAATGAGCAGTTCTTC. It translates to CASSKRGDNEQFF.

This clone was counted a single time. The chain carries TRBV27 and TRBJ2-3; no clear D gene. V dropped 4 bases and J dropped 0 bases, with 8 bases sitting between them. This CDR3 is 14 amino acids long. Germline values: CDR1 MNHEY, CDR2 SMNVEV (reference sequence). This chain's CDR3 is CASSSQHSTDTQYF. In DNA, the CDR3 is TGTGCCAGCAGTTCACAACATAGCACAGATACGCAGTATTTT.

The CDR3 is CASSQRSNDEKLFF. The CDR3 nucleotides read TGTGCCAGCAGTCAGAGATCGAATGATGAAAAACTGTTTTTT. The genes are TRBV28 and TRBJ1-4; D is uncertain. Looked up from germline, CDR1 is MDHEN and CDR2 is SYDVKM. The CDR3 is 14 amino acids. V was trimmed by 5 bases and J by 6 bases, leaving 13 bases between them.

The chain is built from TRBV11-3 and TRBJ2-1; D possibly uses TRBD1 or TRBD2 (5 bases each). V was cut by 1 base and J by 7 bases, with 8 bases left in between. This CDR3 contains 13 residues. CDR1 is SGHNT and CDR2 is YENEEA in the germline V gene. The CDR3 protein is CASSLGGVNEQFF. The CDR3, as DNA: TGTGCCAGCAGCTTAGGAGGGGTTAATGAGCAGTTCTTC.

About this clone itself: Within the sample, other DNA sequences also encode this same CDR3. J is TRBJ2-2 and V is TRBV28; possible D gene TRBD2, 5 bases. Trimming removed 9 bases from V and 1 base from J, with 6 bases in between. Germline CDR1 reads MDHEN; CDR2 reads SYDVKM. CDR3 size: 12 residues. The CDR3 loop reads CASGRNTGELFF. DNA for the CDR3: TGTGCCAGTGGGAGGAACACCGGGGAGCTGTTTTTT.

The chain employs TRBV27 and TRBJ2-4; 7 bases are shared with TRBD1. V dropped 6 bases and J dropped 4; count of bases not matched to a gene: 12. Germline CDR1 MNHEY, CDR2 SMNVEV (reference sequence). This CDR3 is 16 amino acids long. Written as DNA, the CDR3 is TGTGCCAGCAGCGATATCAGAACGGGACAGAAAAACATTCAGTACTTC. Translation: CASSDIRTGQKNIQYF.